This T cell receptor (beta chain) appears in the sequencing data of a study of shared clonotypes between healthy human individuals. Study-wide results and caveats: Rarefaction showed sorted-subset sequencing was incomplete despite large depth.

To note about this clone: The antigen is unknown.

CDR1 and CDR2 from the germline V gene are SGHKS and YYEKEE (reference sequence). V was pared by 4 bases and J by 1 base, with 18 bases between. This CDR3 is built from 16 residues. Assay: immunoSEQ multiplex PCR; the TCRdb copy retains only in-frame clones and omits some. This sample has some 2 million clones; approximately 94% occur once, and the top ten carry approximately 1.2%. Positive CCR7 selection of CD45RO-negative cells yielded the naive CD8 cells, and terminally differentiated effector memory CD45RA+ cells were excluded. The material sequenced was naive CD8+ T cells sorted from blood. The sequence came from a man between 18 and 29 years old in good health. The chain is built from TRBV5-5 and TRBJ2-7; D is unclear. The CDR3 loop is CASSPDVLWASYEQYF. The DNA for the CDR3 is TGTGCCAGCAGCCCGGACGTCCTATGGGCATCCTACGAGCAGTACTTC.